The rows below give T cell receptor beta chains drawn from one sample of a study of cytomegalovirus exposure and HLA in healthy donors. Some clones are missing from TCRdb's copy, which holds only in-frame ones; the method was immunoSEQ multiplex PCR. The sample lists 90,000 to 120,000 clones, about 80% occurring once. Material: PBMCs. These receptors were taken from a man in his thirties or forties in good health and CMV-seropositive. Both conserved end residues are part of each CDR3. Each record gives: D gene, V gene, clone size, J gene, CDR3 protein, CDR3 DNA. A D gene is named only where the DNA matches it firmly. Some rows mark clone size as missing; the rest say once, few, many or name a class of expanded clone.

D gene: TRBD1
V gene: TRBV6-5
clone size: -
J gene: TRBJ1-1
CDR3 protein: CASSYEGTGNTEAFF
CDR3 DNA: TGTGCCAGCAGTTACGAAGGGACAGGGAATACTGAAGCTTTCTTT

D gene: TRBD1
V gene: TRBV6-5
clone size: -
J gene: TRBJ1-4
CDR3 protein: CASSYNQGGREKLFF
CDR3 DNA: TGTGCCAGCAGTTATAACCAGGGGGGACGGGAAAAACTGTTTTTT

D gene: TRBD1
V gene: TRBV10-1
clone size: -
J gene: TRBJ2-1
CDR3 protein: CASSESSAGGRDEQFF
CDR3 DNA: TGCGCCAGCAGTGAGTCATCGGCAGGGGGAAGGGATGAGCAGTTCTTC

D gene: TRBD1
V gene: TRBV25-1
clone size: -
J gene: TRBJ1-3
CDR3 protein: CASSGDRHGNTIYF
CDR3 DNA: TGTGCCAGCAGTGGGGACAGGCATGGAAACACCATATATTTT

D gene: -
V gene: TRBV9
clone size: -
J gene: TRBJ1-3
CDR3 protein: CASSEGGVVTGNTIYF
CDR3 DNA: TGTGCCAGCAGCGAGGGGGGGGTAGTCACTGGAAACACCATATATTTT

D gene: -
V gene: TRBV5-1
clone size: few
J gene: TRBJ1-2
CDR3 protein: CASSLAGGGYTF
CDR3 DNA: TGCGCCAGCAGCTTGGCGGGAGGGGGCTACACCTTC

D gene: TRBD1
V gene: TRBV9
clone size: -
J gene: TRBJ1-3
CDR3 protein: CASSVAPHSGGGNTIYF
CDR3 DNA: TGTGCCAGCAGCGTAGCCCCCCACTCAGGGGGAGGAAACACCATATATTTT

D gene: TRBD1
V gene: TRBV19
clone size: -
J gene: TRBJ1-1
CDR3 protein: CASSIARQGNTEAFF
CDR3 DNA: TGTGCCAGTAGTATTGCTAGACAGGGCAACACTGAAGCTTTCTTT

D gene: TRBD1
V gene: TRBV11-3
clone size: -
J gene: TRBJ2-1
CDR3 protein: CASSSGGNEQFF
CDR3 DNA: TGTGCCAGCTCTTCAGGGGGCAATGAGCAGTTCTTC

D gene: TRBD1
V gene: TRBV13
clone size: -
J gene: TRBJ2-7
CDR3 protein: CASSKQGSTYEQYF
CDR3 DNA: TGTGCCAGCAGCAAACAGGGGAGTACCTACGAGCAGTACTTC

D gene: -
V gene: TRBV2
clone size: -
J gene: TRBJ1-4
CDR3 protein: CATLAGVNEKLFF
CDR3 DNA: TGTGCCACCCTGGCAGGGGTTAACGAAAAACTGTTTTTT

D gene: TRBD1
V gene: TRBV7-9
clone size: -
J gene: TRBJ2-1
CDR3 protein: CSSSKNLGQGGLREQFF
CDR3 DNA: TGTTCCAGCAGCAAAAACCTGGGACAGGGAGGCCTACGTGAGCAGTTCTTC

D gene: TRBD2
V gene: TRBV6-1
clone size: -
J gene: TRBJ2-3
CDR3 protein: CASRLGAGGHTQYF
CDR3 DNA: TGTGCCAGCCGCCTCGGGGCGGGGGGCCATACGCAGTATTTT

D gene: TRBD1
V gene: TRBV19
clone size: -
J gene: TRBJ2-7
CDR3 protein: CASSRKRQGPYEQYF
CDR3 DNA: TGTGCCAGTAGTAGAAAACGACAGGGGCCCTACGAGCAGTACTTC

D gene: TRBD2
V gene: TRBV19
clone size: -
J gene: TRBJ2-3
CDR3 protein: CASSLIAGGGSDTQYF
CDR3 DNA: TGTGCCAGTAGTCTTATAGCGGGGGGTGGGTCAGATACGCAGTATTTT